Each of the 18 T cell receptor beta chains below was sequenced from the same sample in a study of early T cells in non-severe SARS-CoV-2 infection. TCRdb analysed the 5' RACE reads with MiXCR anew, one entry per CDR3 protein. The sample contains 25,000 to 35,000 distinct CDR3 sequences, around 6.6% of which appear only once. Sequenced input: whole blood. These receptors originate from an adult who was a healthcare worker with PCR-confirmed SARS-CoV-2 infection or an uninfected control (not recorded which).

V gene TRBV7-3 combines with J gene TRBJ2-6, with unresolved D. With 3 bases removed from V and 2 bases from J, the gap between germline ends came to 8 bases. CDR3 length: 15 residues. The germline CDR1 and CDR2 sequences are SGHTA and FQGTGA. The CDR3 sequence is CASSFSNPGANVLTF. The DNA for the CDR3 is TGTGCCAGCAGCTTTTCCAATCCTGGGGCCAACGTCCTGACTTTC.

This clonotype was picked up many times. The genes are TRBV12-3 or TRBV12-4 and TRBJ2-2; tentative D call: TRBD1 (6 bases). V lost 4 bases, J lost 0 bases, and 12 bases lay in between. The CDR3 runs to 16 residues. The DNA of the CDR3 is TGTGCCAGCAGTTCCAGGGGCAGGTCGAACACCGGGGAGCTGTTTTTT. This translates into CASSSRGRSNTGELFF.

Many counts were recorded for this clonotype. The V and J genes are TRBV7-6 and TRBJ2-1, with 10 bases aligning to TRBD2. This CDR3 comprises 17 residues. CDR1 is SGHVS and CDR2 is FNYEAQ in the germline V gene. V lost 5 bases and J lost 2; bases outside the gene matches: 9. CDR3 DNA sequence: TGTGCCAGCAGCCAGACTAGCGGGTCCCGAACCTACAATGAGCAGTTCTTC. Its translation is CASSQTSGSRTYNEQFF.

About this clonotype: Here the CDR3 omits its conserved ending phenylalanine or tryptophan, so a read error is the likely source. The chain has TRBV25-1 and TRBJ2-5; no firm D call. The germline V and J ends were trimmed by 2 bases and 1 base, with 5 bases remaining between them. CDR3 length: 13 residues. Germline CDR1 is MGHDK and CDR2 is SYGVNS. Written as DNA, the CDR3 is TGTGCCAGCAGTGAAATCAGCCAAGAGACCCAGTACTCC. Translating gives CASSEISQETQYS.

This clonotype was recorded many times. The rearrangement links TRBV5-1 to TRBJ1-1; 10 bases are a match to TRBD1. With V trimmed by 3 bases and J by 5 bases, 10 bases remained unmatched. This CDR3 is 16 amino acids long. The germline CDR1 and CDR2 sequences are SGHRS and YFSETQ. CDR3 region: CASSSWTGGGYTEAFF. The CDR3 nucleotides are TGCGCCAGCAGCTCCTGGACAGGGGGAGGGTATACTGAAGCTTTCTTT.

This clonotype was recorded at least ten times. This chain connects TRBV7-2 to TRBJ1-2; TRBD1 agrees at 7 bases. CDR1 is SGHTA, CDR2 FQGNSA, per germline. Unmatched junction bases numbered 7, after V lost 3 bases and J lost 6 bases. CDR3 length: 14 amino acids. The CDR3 reads CASSLDRSYDGYTF. Written as DNA, the CDR3 is TGTGCCAGCAGCTTGGACAGGTCCTACGATGGCTACACCTTC.

This clonotype was seen at least ten times. The chain is built from TRBV20-1 and TRBJ1-4; 10 positions agree with TRBD1. Per germline, CDR1 DFQATT and CDR2 SNEGSKA (reference sequence). CDR3 size: 16 residues. V lost 3 bases, J lost 8 bases, and 12 bases stayed unmatched. The CDR3 sequence: CSARVPDRGQEEKLFF. CDR3 nucleotide sequence: TGCAGTGCTAGGGTACCCGACAGGGGGCAGGAGGAAAAACTGTTTTTT.

This clonotype was counted at least ten times. V gene TRBV7-2 combines with J gene TRBJ1-2; D is ambiguous. This CDR3 has 15 amino acids. The V end lost 1 base, the J end lost 2 bases, and 11 bases lay between the germline ends. The V gene's germline CDR1 is SGHTA and CDR2 FQGNSA. The CDR3 coding sequence is TGTGCCAGCAGCTTAGTACGCCGAGACAACTATGGCTACACCTTC. This translates into CASSLVRRDNYGYTF.

The sample holds many counts of this clonotype. The chain uses TRBV6-6 and TRBJ2-7; TRBD2 might be the D (5 bases). The germline V and J ends were trimmed by 6 bases and 0 bases, with 12 bases remaining between them. Germline CDR1 and CDR2: MNHNY and SVGAGI (reference sequence). The CDR3 has 14 residues. The CDR3 sequence: CASSQSGNSYEQYF. The CDR3 DNA is TGTGCCAGCAGCCAGTCCGGGAACTCCTACGAGCAGTACTTC.

This clonotype has only a few counts. The rearrangement joins TRBV19 to TRBJ1-3; tentative D call: TRBD1 (5 bases). Germline V gene lookup returns CDR1 LNHDA and CDR2 SQIVND (reference sequence). This CDR3 comprises 16 residues. The V gene lost 4 bases and the J gene lost 0 bases, with 13 bases spanning the gap. The CDR3 bases are TGTGCCAGTAGTAAGGGACGGCTGATCTCTGGAAACACCATATATTTT. Translation: CASSKGRLISGNTIYF.

The V call is TRBV7-2, the J call TRBJ1-6; D possibly corresponds to TRBD1 (5 bases). The length of the CDR3 is 16 residues. V lost 3 bases, J lost 5 bases, and 14 bases lay in between. Germline loops: CDR1 SGHTA, CDR2 FQGNSA. CDR3 sequence: CASSFFRPGNNSPLHF. CDR3 DNA: TGTGCCAGCAGCTTCTTCCGGCCAGGGAATAATTCACCCCTCCACTTT.

The table lists this clonotype with many counts. V usage is TRBV29-1 and J usage is TRBJ1-2; 9 positions agree with TRBD1. The junction had 5 bases not matched to a gene; V was cut back by 4 bases and J by 8 bases. The CDR3 has 12 amino acids. Germline CDR1 and CDR2: SQVTM and ANQGSEA. CDR3 protein: CSVGDRGEGYTF. The CDR3 nucleotides read TGCAGCGTTGGTGACAGGGGGGAAGGCTACACCTTC. Full variable domain (outside the CDR3, taken from reference TRBV29-1 and TRBJ1-2): SAVISQKPSRDICQRGTSLTIQCQVDSQVTMMFWYRQQPGQSLTLIATANQGSEATYESGFVIDKFPISRPNLTFSTLTVSNMSPEDSSIYLCSVGDRGEGYTFGSGTRLTVV.

At least ten counts were recorded for this clonotype. The chain recombines TRBV5-1 with TRBJ2-4; the D gene is possibly TRBD1 (6 bases). The CDR3 loop spans 14 amino acids. The V gene's germline CDR1 is SGHRS and CDR2 YFSETQ. V lost 4 bases and J 6 bases, leaving 14 bases between the germline ends. Here the CDR3 DNA reads TGCGCCAGCAGCGGACTCCCACAGGGAAACATTCAGTACTTC. Translated: CASSGLPQGNIQYF.

This clonotype was counted many times. The chain links TRBV7-2 to TRBJ2-4; 7 nucleotides match TRBD1. This CDR3 contains 14 residues. The trim removed 5 bases at V and 7 bases at J, leaving 8 bases unmatched. In germline, CDR1 is SGHTA, CDR2 FQGNSA. This chain's CDR3 is CASSPRGQVNIQYF. CDR3 nucleotide sequence: TGTGCCAGCAGCCCAAGGGGGCAGGTGAACATTCAGTACTTC. Looking up the rest from reference TRBV7-2 and TRBJ2-4 gives the full variable domain: GAGVSQSPSNKVTEKGKDVELRCDPISGHTALYWYRQSLGQGLEFLIYFQGNSAPDKSGLPSDRFSAERTGGSVSTLTIQRTQQEDSAVYLCASSPRGQVNIQYFGAGTRLSVL.

This clonotype was picked up many times. The chain uses TRBV29-1 and TRBJ2-1, with D perhaps assigned TRBD1 or TRBD2 (5 bases each). CDR1 and CDR2 (germline): SQVTM, ANQGSEA. V was trimmed by 5 bases and J by 7 bases, leaving 12 bases between them. The CDR3 is made up of 12 amino acids. CDR3 bases: TGCAGCGTTCCTGACTGGGGGAATGAGCAGTTCTTC. It translates to CSVPDWGNEQFF.

Concerning this clonotype itself: A much larger clone sits a single nucleotide away, making a read error possible. The chain is built from TRBV11-2 and TRBJ2-7, with D possibly matching TRBD1 (6 bases). Germline CDR1 and CDR2: SGHAT and FQNNGV. The V end lost 1 base, the J end lost 2 bases, and 12 bases lay between the germline ends. The CDR3 is made up of 15 amino acids. CDR3 region: CASSLGAGDPYEQYF. The CDR3 DNA follows: TGTGCCAGCAGCTTAGGGGCAGGGGATCCCTACGAGCAGTACTTC.

This clonotype has ten or more counts. The chain combines TRBV19 with TRBJ2-3; 9 bases line up with TRBD1. Germline V gene data show CDR1 as LNHDA and CDR2 as SQIVND (reference sequence). Trimming at V came to 1 base and at J to 2 bases, leaving 1 base not matched to a gene. The CDR3 runs to 15 residues. CDR3 bases: TGTGCCAGTAGTATAGGGACAGGGGCCACAGATACGCAGTATTTT. The encoded protein is CASSIGTGATDTQYF.

The chain has TRBV12-3 or TRBV12-4 and TRBJ2-3; D may correspond to TRBD1 or TRBD2 (6 bases each). Trimming took 7 bases from V and 5 from J, leaving 16 bases between them. This CDR3 is 14 amino acids long. CDR3 sequence: CASTLGGPGDTQYF. CDR3 in DNA: TGTGCCAGCACTTTGGGGGGCCCGGGAGATACGCAGTATTTT.